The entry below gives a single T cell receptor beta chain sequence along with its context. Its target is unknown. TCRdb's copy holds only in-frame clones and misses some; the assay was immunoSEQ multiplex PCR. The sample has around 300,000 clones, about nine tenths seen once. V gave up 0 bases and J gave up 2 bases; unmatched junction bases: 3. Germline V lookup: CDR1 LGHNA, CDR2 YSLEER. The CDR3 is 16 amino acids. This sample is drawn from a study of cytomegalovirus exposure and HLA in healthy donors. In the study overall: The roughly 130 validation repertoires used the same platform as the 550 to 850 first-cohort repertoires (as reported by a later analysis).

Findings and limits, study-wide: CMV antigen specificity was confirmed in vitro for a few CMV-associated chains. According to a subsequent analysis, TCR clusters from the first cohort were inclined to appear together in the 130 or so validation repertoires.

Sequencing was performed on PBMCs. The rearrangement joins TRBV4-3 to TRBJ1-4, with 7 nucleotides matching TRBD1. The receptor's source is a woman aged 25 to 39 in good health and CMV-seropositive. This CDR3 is CASSQETGRTNEKLFF. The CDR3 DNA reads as TGCGCCAGCAGCCAAGAGACAGGGCGGACTAATGAAAAACTGTTTTTT.